The source of this T cell receptor (beta chain) is a study of blood T cell repertoires in COVID-19. Study-level information: Both acute and convalescent COVID-19 samples were obtained from the United States, Italy and Spain.

The data were produced by immunoSEQ multiplex PCR, yet TCRdb's version contains in-frame clones alone and is incomplete. The sample includes a few hundred thousand clones, around 89% of them seen just once. The CDR3 extends over 17 amino acids. Germline V lookup: CDR1 MGHRA, CDR2 YSYEKL. The V end lost 0 bases, the J end lost 0 bases, and 11 bases lay between the germline ends. Participants came from about two dozen US areas, aged roughly 18 to 89 years. Source material: PBMCs or T cells enriched from blood (not recorded which). The rearrangement joins TRBV4-1 to TRBJ1-4; D gene uncertain. The TCR originated in a woman between 50 and 59 years old who had recovered from COVID-19. The CDR3: CASSQDPSQATNEKLFF. The DNA for the CDR3 is TGCGCCAGCAGCCAAGACCCCTCGCAGGCAACTAATGAAAAACTGTTTTTT.